This is a list of T cell receptor beta chains from one sample in a study of T-cell reconstitution after alpha-beta-depleted transplantation in children. Each CDR3 protein gets one entry after TCRdb re-called the PCR reads with MiXCR. The table lists about 200,000 distinct CDR3 sequences, around 7% of them singletons. Sequencing was performed on PBMCs, taken before TCRalphabeta/CD19-depleted stem cell transplant. The receptors derive from a boy younger than 10 with acute lymphoblastic leukemia, due to receive a stem cell transplant. CDR3s include the opening cysteine and the closing phenylalanine or tryptophan. Fields, in order: D gene, V gene, J gene, clone size, CDR3 protein, CDR3 DNA. The D gene is left open where the match is weak. For some rows the clone size is stated as once, few or many, or as a class when expanded; others skip it.

TRBD2	TRBV6-1	TRBJ2-5	.	CASSSTRGLAGGRGETQYF	TGTGCCAGCAGTAGCACACGGGGACTAGCGGGAGGGAGGGGAGAGACCCAGTACTTC
TRBD1	TRBV20-1	TRBJ1-1	many	CSARQSDRESNTEAFF	TGCAGTGCTAGACAGTCGGACAGGGAGTCGAACACTGAAGCTTTCTTT
.	TRBV7-9	TRBJ2-7	many	CASSLPGRDYEQYF	TGTGCCAGCAGCTTACCGGGACGCGACTACGAGCAGTACTTC
TRBD2	TRBV29-1	TRBJ2-7	.	CSVGTSGSSGEQYF	TGCAGCGTGGGGACTAGCGGGAGTTCGGGCGAGCAGTACTTC
.	TRBV20-1	TRBJ2-7	many	CSASEGTVPYEQYF	TGCAGTGCTAGTGAGGGGACGGTTCCCTACGAGCAGTACTTC
TRBD1	TRBV29-1	TRBJ2-7	.	CSVEVRDRALEQYF	TGCAGCGTTGAGGTCCGGGACAGGGCCCTCGAGCAGTACTTC
.	TRBV20-1	TRBJ2-3	.	CSARTDDPDTQYF	TGCAGTGCGCGGACTGATGATCCAGATACGCAGTATTTT
.	TRBV2	TRBJ1-2	many	CARRHYGYTF	TGTGCCAGGAGACACTATGGCTACACCTTC
TRBD2	TRBV27	TRBJ2-1	.	CASSSGGTGYNEQFF	TGTGCCAGCAGTTCCGGGGGGACCGGGTACAATGAGCAGTTCTTC
TRBD1	TRBV5-1	TRBJ2-1	few	CASRGTGAPYNEQFF	TGCGCCAGCAGGGGGACAGGGGCTCCCTACAATGAGCAGTTCTTC
TRBD1	TRBV7-8	TRBJ1-3	many	CASSSYSGTVQNTIYF	TGTGCCAGCAGCTCATATTCCGGGACAGTGCAAAACACCATATATTTT
TRBD2	TRBV10-3	TRBJ2-5	many	CAISEPGTSLRETQYF	TGTGCCATCAGTGAGCCCGGGACTAGCCTCCGAGAGACCCAGTACTTC
.	TRBV5-8	TRBJ1-5	many	CASTDIWTDEDQPQHF	TGTGCCAGCACAGACATTTGGACAGATGAAGATCAGCCCCAGCATTTT
.	TRBV29-1	TRBJ1-1	many	CSADTSEAFF	TGCAGCGCAGACACATCTGAAGCTTTCTTT
.	TRBV6-1	TRBJ2-2	many	CASSNPGPDPNTGELFF	TGTGCCAGCAGCAACCCGGGGCCGGACCCTAACACCGGGGAGCTGTTTTTT
TRBD1	TRBV2	TRBJ1-2	once	CASSEDNRGPYGYTF	TGTGCCAGCAGTGAAGACAACAGGGGGCCGTATGGCTACACCTTC
.	TRBV5-1	TRBJ2-1	many	CASSLEGDDYNEQFF	TGCGCCAGCAGCTTGGAGGGGGACGACTACAATGAGCAGTTCTTC
TRBD1	TRBV5-6	TRBJ1-2	many	CASTHQDRVGGYTF	TGTGCCAGCACCCACCAGGACAGGGTAGGAGGCTACACCTTC
.	TRBV12-3/TRBV12-4	TRBJ1-6	many	CASSLLAGSGSPLHF	TGTGCCAGCAGTTTGTTAGCAGGGAGTGGGTCACCCCTCCACTTT
TRBD1	TRBV12-3/TRBV12-4	TRBJ1-4	many	CASSLGPDRGLEKLFF	TGTGCCAGCAGTTTAGGACCCGACAGGGGTTTAGAAAAACTGTTTTTT
TRBD1	TRBV15	TRBJ1-5	many	CATVQGSSNQPQHF	TGTGCCACCGTACAGGGGTCTAGCAATCAGCCCCAGCATTTT
.	TRBV20-1	TRBJ2-3	many	CSARDMDTQYF	TGCAGTGCTAGAGATATGGATACGCAGTATTTT
.	TRBV7-7	TRBJ2-3	many	CASSLRGGSTDTQYF	TGTGCTAGCAGCTTAAGGGGGGGGTCCACAGATACGCAGTATTTT
.	TRBV7-2	TRBJ1-3	.	CASNQGFSGNTIYF	TGTGCCAGCAACCAGGGTTTCTCTGGAAACACCATATATTTT
.	TRBV28	TRBJ1-2	many	CASSSPEGEGNYGYTF	TGTGCCAGCAGTTCCCCGGAGGGTGAGGGAAACTATGGCTACACCTTC
.	TRBV5-6	TRBJ2-4	.	CASKGGVENIQYF	TGTGCCAGCAAGGGGGGGGTTGAAAACATTCAGTACTTC
.	TRBV6-1	TRBJ1-1	.	CASSDSLNTEAFF	TGTGCCAGCAGTGACAGCTTGAACACTGAAGCTTTCTTT
TRBD1	TRBV2	TRBJ1-5	many	CASSLRQGNQPQHF	TGTGCCAGCAGCCTCCGACAGGGGAATCAGCCCCAGCATTTT
.	TRBV6-2/TRBV6-3	TRBJ1-1	.	CASSYSGTVNTEAFF	TGTGCCAGCAGTTACTCAGGGACGGTGAACACTGAAGCTTTCTTT
.	TRBV28	TRBJ2-5	few	CASKQGGPKETQYF	TGTGCCAGCAAGCAGGGGGGCCCGAAAGAGACCCAGTACTTC
TRBD2	TRBV7-6	TRBJ2-5	many	CASILGPSGGPLQETQYF	TGTGCCAGCATCTTAGGTCCTAGCGGGGGGCCTTTACAAGAGACCCAGTACTTC
.	TRBV15	TRBJ1-2	.	CATSRGEGVLDGYTF	TGTGCCACCAGCAGAGGGGAAGGGGTTTTGGATGGCTACACCTTC
.	TRBV7-9	TRBJ2-7	few	CASSRGGLSGLYEQYF	TGTGCCAGCAGCAGGGGGGGCCTCAGCGGGCTCTACGAGCAGTACTTC
.	TRBV2	TRBJ1-6	few	CASTPDNNSPLHF	TGTGCCAGCACACCGGATAATAATTCACCCCTCCACTTT
TRBD1	TRBV4-3	TRBJ1-4	many	CASSQGGQGPNEKLFF	TGCGCCAGCAGCCAAGGCGGACAGGGGCCAAATGAAAAACTGTTTTTT
.	TRBV5-1	TRBJ1-3	.	CASSLAGQRASGNTIYF	TGCGCCAGCAGCTTGGCCGGACAGCGGGCCTCTGGAAACACCATATATTTT
TRBD2	TRBV4-1	TRBJ2-1	many	CASSRTSGSHEQFF	TGCGCCAGCAGCAGGACTAGCGGGAGCCATGAGCAGTTCTTC
.	TRBV6-2/TRBV6-3	TRBJ1-1	.	CASSIGGSIEAFF	TGTGCCAGCAGTATTGGGGGGTCGATCGAAGCTTTCTTT
.	TRBV7-9	TRBJ2-1	.	CASSLVRSGNEQFF	TGTGCCAGCAGCTTAGTTCGGTCAGGGAATGAGCAGTTCTTC
TRBD1	TRBV18	TRBJ1-6	few	CASSRIVTGGLPLHF	TGTGCCAGCTCACGAATTGTGACAGGGGGCCTACCCCTCCACTTT
.	TRBV6-1	TRBJ2-7	many	CASIHGTTSYEQYF	TGTGCCAGCATCCACGGGACGACCTCCTACGAGCAGTACTTC
.	TRBV6-2/TRBV6-3	TRBJ2-7	.	CASSFLAGYEQYF	TGTGCCAGCAGTTTCCTCGCGGGGTACGAGCAGTACTTC
TRBD1	TRBV7-6	TRBJ2-1	.	CASSRGRWNEQFF	TGTGCCAGCTCCAGGGGGCGGTGGAATGAGCAGTTCTTC
.	TRBV20-1	TRBJ1-2	medium-sized	CSAPGQNNYGYTF	TGCAGTGCCCCCGGACAGAATAACTATGGCTACACCTTC
.	TRBV29-1	TRBJ2-7	many	CSVEVGVSSYEQYF	TGCAGCGTTGAAGTCGGGGTCAGCTCCTACGAGCAGTACTTC
.	TRBV20-1	TRBJ2-5	.	CSARGNSLAETQYF	TGCAGTGCCCGCGGGAACAGTCTAGCAGAGACCCAGTACTTC
.	TRBV12-3/TRBV12-4	TRBJ2-3	many	CATIADGDTDTQYF	TGTGCCACCATCGCCGACGGAGACACAGATACGCAGTATTTT